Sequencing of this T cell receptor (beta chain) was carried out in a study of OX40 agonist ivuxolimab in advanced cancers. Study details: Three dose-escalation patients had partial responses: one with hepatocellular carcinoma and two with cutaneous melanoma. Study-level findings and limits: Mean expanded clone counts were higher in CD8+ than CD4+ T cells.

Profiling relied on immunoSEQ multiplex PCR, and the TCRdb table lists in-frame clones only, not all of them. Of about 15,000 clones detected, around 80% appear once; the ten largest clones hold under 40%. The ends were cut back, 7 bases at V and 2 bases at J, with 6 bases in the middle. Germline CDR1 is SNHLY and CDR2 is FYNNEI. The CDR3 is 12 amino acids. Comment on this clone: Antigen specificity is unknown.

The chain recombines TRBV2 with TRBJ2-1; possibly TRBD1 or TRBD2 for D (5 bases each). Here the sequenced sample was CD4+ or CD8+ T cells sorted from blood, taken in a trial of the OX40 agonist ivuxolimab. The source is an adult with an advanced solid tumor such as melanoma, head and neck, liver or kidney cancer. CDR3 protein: CASMGPYNEQFF. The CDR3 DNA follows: TGTGCCAGCATGGGACCCTACAATGAGCAGTTCTTC.